A selection of T cell receptor beta chains follows, all from one sample in a study of CD8 T cells in Susac syndrome. TCRdb ran MiXCR on the immunoSEQ multiplex PCR reads and lists one entry per CDR3 protein. The sample consists of some 400,000 distinct CDR3 sequences, 85% to 90% of them appearing once. The sequenced material came from CD8+ T cells from PBMCs. These TCRs come from a human donor with multiple sclerosis. Each CDR3 is given with its conserved first and last residue. D genes are given only for firm matches. Some rows mark clone size as missing; the rest say once, few, many or name a class of expanded clone.

>.|TRBD1|TRBV5-6|TRBJ2-7
CASSSIRQGDYEQYF
TGTGCCAGCAGCTCCATCCGACAGGGGGACTACGAGCAGTACTTC
>.|.|TRBV5-6|TRBJ2-7
CASSLGVSSYEQYF
TGTGCCAGCAGCCTCGGGGTTAGCTCCTACGAGCAGTACTTC
>.|TRBD1|TRBV6-2/TRBV6-3|TRBJ1-2
CASSSGTGLSYGYTF
TGTGCCAGTTCATCCGGGACAGGGCTATCCTATGGCTACACCTTC
>.|TRBD1|TRBV7-2|TRBJ1-3
CASSRPGTGDSGNTIYF
TGTGCCAGCAGCCGTCCCGGGACAGGGGACTCTGGAAACACCATATATTTT
>.|.|TRBV6-2/TRBV6-3|TRBJ1-2
CASSYSRRAVDRPYGYTF
TGTGCCAGCAGTTACTCCAGACGTGCCGTAGACAGGCCGTATGGCTACACCTTC
>.|.|TRBV12-3/TRBV12-4|TRBJ1-5
CASSLDFSNQPQHF
TGTGCCAGCAGCCTGGATTTTAGCAATCAGCCCCAGCATTTT
>once|.|TRBV7-6|TRBJ2-3
CASSTSLPGELEDTQYF
TGTGCCAGCAGCACCTCTCTACCGGGGGAGTTGGAAGATACGCAGTATTTT
>.|TRBD1|TRBV28|TRBJ2-7
CASSEPGQNYEQYF
TGTGCCAGCAGTGAACCGGGACAGAACTACGAGCAGTACTTC
>.|TRBD1|TRBV5-6|TRBJ2-7
CASSFVHGTGVYEQYF
TGTGCCAGCAGCTTCGTTCACGGGACAGGGGTCTACGAGCAGTACTTC
>.|TRBD1|TRBV4-1|TRBJ2-3
CASSPRQGYTDTQYF
TGCGCCAGCAGCCCACGACAGGGGTACACAGATACGCAGTATTTT
>.|.|TRBV2|TRBJ1-1
CASRIDTGSMNTEAFF
TGTGCCAGCAGAATCGACACAGGGAGCATGAACACTGAAGCTTTCTTT
>.|.|TRBV14|TRBJ2-1
CASSQDYAGDREQFF
TGTGCCAGCAGCCAAGATTACGCAGGGGATCGGGAGCAGTTCTTC
>.|TRBD2|TRBV7-9|TRBJ2-1
CASSFLAGVTFAGNEQFF
TGTGCCAGCAGCTTCCTAGCGGGAGTAACTTTTGCGGGCAATGAGCAGTTCTTC
>once|.|TRBV6-5|TRBJ1-1
CASSPGAGGTEAFF
TGTGCCAGCAGTCCCGGCGCCGGGGGCACTGAAGCTTTCTTT
>.|.|TRBV7-9|TRBJ2-7
CASSPNTYEQYF
TGTGCCAGCAGCCCAAATACCTACGAGCAGTACTTC
>.|.|TRBV5-6|TRBJ1-1
CASSLGSNSNTEAFF
TGTGCCAGCAGCTTGGGTTCTAATTCGAACACTGAAGCTTTCTTT
>.|.|TRBV30|TRBJ1-3
CAWSAGGVGNTIYF
TGTGCCTGGAGTGCGGGGGGCGTTGGAAACACCATATATTTT
>.|.|TRBV4-1|TRBJ2-2
CAAGVYTGELFF
TGCGCCGCAGGCGTTTACACCGGGGAGCTGTTTTTT
>.|.|TRBV20-1|TRBJ1-1
CSAQGWETTEAFF
TGCAGTGCGCAGGGATGGGAAACCACTGAAGCTTTCTTT
>.|.|TRBV27|TRBJ2-4
CASSLAGQNIQYF
TGTGCCAGCAGTTTGGCTGGGCAAAACATTCAGTACTTC
>once|.|TRBV12-5|TRBJ2-1
CASVISPPGNEQFF
TGTGCTAGTGTTATTAGCCCCCCAGGCAATGAGCAGTTCTTC
>.|.|TRBV5-1|TRBJ1-1
CASSLGEQGNTEAFF
TGCGCCAGCAGCTTGGGGGAACAGGGGAACACTGAAGCTTTCTTT
>.|TRBD1|TRBV18|TRBJ1-5
CASSPDRVATSQPQHF
TGTGCCAGCTCACCGGACAGGGTGGCGACTTCCCAGCCCCAGCATTTT
>.|.|TRBV7-9|TRBJ2-5
CASSHIVGLQETQYF
TGTGCCAGCAGCCATATAGTGGGTCTCCAAGAGACCCAGTACTTC
>.|.|TRBV4-1|TRBJ1-4
CASSRKDTNEKLFF
TGCGCCAGCAGCCGGAAGGACACAAATGAAAAACTGTTTTTT
>.|TRBD1|TRBV10-3|TRBJ2-7
CAIRSTGTATYEQYF
TGTGCCATCAGATCCACTGGGACAGCTACCTACGAGCAGTACTTC
>.|TRBD1|TRBV25-1|TRBJ2-3
CASRAETGMQADTQYF
TGTGCCAGCAGGGCAGAGACAGGGATGCAGGCAGATACGCAGTATTTT
>.|.|TRBV9|TRBJ1-1
CASSVGRYGNTEAFF
TGTGCCAGCAGCGTAGGTCGTTATGGGAACACTGAAGCTTTCTTT
>.|.|TRBV7-9|TRBJ1-1
CASSLDLRTTEAFF
TGTGCCAGCAGCTTAGACCTGAGGACCACTGAAGCTTTCTTT
>.|TRBD2|TRBV11-2|TRBJ2-3
CASSLEIAGERVTDTQYF
TGTGCCAGCAGCTTAGAGATAGCGGGAGAACGGGTGACAGATACGCAGTATTTT
>.|TRBD2|TRBV4-1|TRBJ2-3
CASSQESSGGFTDTQYF
TGCGCCAGCAGCCAAGAGTCTAGCGGGGGTTTCACAGATACGCAGTATTTT
>.|TRBD1|TRBV12-3/TRBV12-4|TRBJ2-7
CASSSGTESSYEQYF
TGTGCCAGCAGTTCCGGGACAGAGAGCTCCTACGAGCAGTACTTC
>.|.|TRBV27|TRBJ2-2
CASSFQGSGELFF
TGTGCCAGCAGTTTTCAGGGGTCCGGGGAGCTGTTTTTT
>.|.|TRBV12-3/TRBV12-4|TRBJ2-7
CASKRNYEQYF
TGTGCCAGCAAGCGAAATTACGAGCAGTACTTC
>.|TRBD1|TRBV5-4|TRBJ2-7
CASSTGTGIYEQYF
TGTGCCAGCAGCACCGGGACAGGGATCTACGAGCAGTACTTC
>.|TRBD1|TRBV6-5|TRBJ1-5
CASRLGTGVNQPQHF
TGTGCCAGCAGGCTGGGGACAGGAGTTAATCAGCCCCAGCATTTT
>.|.|TRBV19|TRBJ1-2
CASKDDTFYGYTF
TGTGCCAGTAAGGATGACACGTTCTATGGCTACACCTTC
>.|.|TRBV27|TRBJ2-1
CASSPGLSTNEQFF
TGTGCCAGCAGTCCCGGACTGTCAACCAATGAGCAGTTCTTC
>.|.|TRBV20-1|TRBJ2-7
CSARDGGARNEQYF
TGCAGTGCTAGAGATGGAGGGGCAAGGAACGAGCAGTACTTC
>.|.|TRBV27|TRBJ1-1
CASSLSTTGRTEAFF
TGTGCCAGCAGTTTATCGACAACAGGCAGGACTGAAGCTTTCTTT
>.|.|TRBV12-3/TRBV12-4|TRBJ1-4
CASRAGGYEKLFF
TGTGCCAGCAGGGCCGGGGGCTATGAAAAACTGTTTTTT
>.|.|TRBV5-1|TRBJ2-2
CASESVVGELFF
TGCGCCAGCGAAAGTGTGGTGGGGGAGCTGTTTTTT
>.|.|TRBV14|TRBJ1-2
CASSQAGGPEKGFYTF
TGTGCCAGCAGCCAAGCCGGAGGCCCGGAGAAAGGGTTTTACACCTTC
>.|.|TRBV3-1|TRBJ1-1
CASSLNYRDQGRAFF
TGTGCCAGCAGCCTTAACTACCGGGACCAGGGGCGAGCTTTCTTT
>.|.|TRBV19|TRBJ2-7
CASSPQLYNEQYF
TGTGCCAGTAGTCCCCAACTTTACAATGAGCAGTACTTC
>.|.|TRBV27|TRBJ2-7
CASSPRTGYYYEQYF
TGTGCCAGCAGTCCACGAACCGGATATTACTACGAGCAGTACTTC
>.|.|TRBV7-8|TRBJ2-1
CASSLRGVEIYNEQFF
TGTGCCAGCAGCCTCCGCGGGGTAGAGATTTACAATGAGCAGTTCTTC
>.|.|TRBV27|TRBJ2-1
CASSPGTSRGNEQFF
TGTGCCAGCAGTCCCGGGACTTCCCGGGGCAATGAGCAGTTCTTC
>.|TRBD1|TRBV29-1|TRBJ2-3
CSVVDRGPDTQYF
TGCAGCGTTGTGGACAGGGGCCCAGATACGCAGTATTTT
>.|.|TRBV4-1|TRBJ1-2
CASSQDRSGAEGYTF
TGCGCCAGCAGCCAAGATCGTAGTGGGGCGGAAGGCTACACCTTC
>.|.|TRBV23-1|TRBJ2-7
CASSQNGYEQYF
TGCGCCAGCAGTCAAAACGGCTACGAGCAGTACTTC
>.|.|TRBV15|TRBJ2-3
CATSREPVGGTDTQYF
TGTGCCACCAGCAGAGAACCGGTCGGGGGCACAGATACGCAGTATTTT
>once|.|TRBV13|TRBJ2-1
CASSLMDGEQFF
TGTGCCAGCAGCTTAATGGATGGTGAGCAGTTCTTC
>.|.|TRBV6-5|TRBJ1-6
CASSYGGREDSPLHF
TGTGCCAGCAGTTACGGGGGGCGTGAGGATTCACCCCTCCACTTT
>few|TRBD2|TRBV7-3|TRBJ2-3
CASSPGLAEDTQYF
TGTGCCAGCAGCCCAGGACTAGCGGAAGATACGCAGTATTTT